This TCR beta chain derives from a study of OX40 agonist ivuxolimab in advanced cancers. About the study: Patients were dosed intravenously with ivuxolimab at 0.01 to 10 mg/kg every 2 weeks.

This clone has just one count. Its antigen is currently unknown. Germline assignment: CDR1 SGHTA and CDR2 FQGNSA. V lost 3 bases, J lost 0 bases, and 9 bases lay in between. The CDR3 spans 15 residues. The study, taken as a whole, reports: By week 6 at 0.1 to 3.0 mg/kg, blood CD4+ and CD8+ T cells had expanded clonally. In general, CD8+ T cells held more expanded clones than CD4+ did, on average.

Using immunoSEQ multiplex PCR, the repertoire was profiled, and TCRdb retains in-frame clones only, with some absent. The data contain some 85,000 clones, roughly 91% of them singletons. This receptor was obtained from an adult with an advanced solid tumor such as melanoma, head and neck, liver or kidney cancer. Sequenced here: CD4+ or CD8+ T cells sorted from blood, sampled in a trial of the OX40 agonist ivuxolimab. The chain is built from TRBV7-2 and TRBJ2-1; D perhaps matches TRBD1 (6 bases). The CDR3 reads CASSLAQGSYNEQFF. DNA for the CDR3: TGTGCCAGCAGCTTGGCACAGGGCTCCTACAATGAGCAGTTCTTC.